This T cell receptor beta chain derives from a study of blood T cell repertoires in COVID-19 (dated by TCRdb to 2020 to 2022). At the level of the whole study: Samples from collaborators originated in the United States, Italy and Spain and spanned both the acute and convalescent phases of COVID-19. The prospective study material was composed of cDNA or gDNA derived from T cells, B-cell-depleted T cells, or PBMCs. The repertoires were released in a freely available public database meant as a resource for research on the immune response to SARS-CoV-2. Deeply sampled blood TCRbeta repertoires from subjects exposed to, actively infected with, or recovered from COVID-19 were included in the dataset. Samples were obtained from the ongoing ImmuneRACE study (first 160 participants) and from 1,254 subjects provided by 6 global collaborators. Nearly every sample came with metadata listing a de-identified subject ID, COVID-19 status, age in years and sex. HLA class I and class II types, where available, came from metadata supplied by the sample provider rather than from assay-based typing.

Overall results and qualifications from the work: The quantity of clinical and demographic metadata differed by source and by participant and was supplied without curation.

Concerning this clone itself: This clone's antigen is unknown. Per-base qualities were not stored, and no clone one base away is much larger.

Collaborating institutions collected whole blood in K2EDTA tubes following their own protocols. For TCRbeta analysis, collaborators shipped samples as frozen whole blood, isolated PBMCs, or DNA extracted from either of those sample types. The V end gives up 3 bases and the J end 7 bases, leaving 5 bases in the junction not matched to a gene. CDR1 and CDR2, per the germline V gene, are SGHRS and YFSETQ. From the cysteine through the phenylalanine, the CDR3 covers 16 amino acids. Only CDR3 DNA is held: 48 bases, read in frame from base 1. The immunoSEQ Assay, a bias-controlled multiplex PCR, was used to amplify TCRbeta CDR3 regions from genomic DNA. From the authors' description of their analysis: Nucleated cell counts per sample were estimated from amplification of reference gene primers within the assay. To quantify the absolute abundance of each unique TCRbeta CDR3 rearrangement, sequence reads were collapsed and filtered. For each sample, productive Simpson clonality was calculated as the square root of Simpson's diversity index over productive rearrangements. TCRdb stores this immuneACCESS table with in-frame sequences only. Part of the clones is absent; in the studies checked, under half of the shortfall reflects unresolved V genes, and no reason is known for the rest. V, J and clone size are those of that table, while D and trimming were read from the DNA. The sample contains just under 300,000 clones, roughly 86% of them found a single time. The biggest ten clones account for around 1.2% of the sample.

Specimen: peripheral blood. The rearranged segments are TRBV5-1 and TRBJ2-2; the central 14 bases match TRBD2. The TCR sequence derives from a man between 70 and 80 years old with acute or convalescent COVID-19. The DNA sequence is given as TGCGCCAGCAGCTCCGGGACTAGCGGGAGTGGCGGGGAGCTGTTTTTT. Its protein product is CASSSGTSGSGGELFF.